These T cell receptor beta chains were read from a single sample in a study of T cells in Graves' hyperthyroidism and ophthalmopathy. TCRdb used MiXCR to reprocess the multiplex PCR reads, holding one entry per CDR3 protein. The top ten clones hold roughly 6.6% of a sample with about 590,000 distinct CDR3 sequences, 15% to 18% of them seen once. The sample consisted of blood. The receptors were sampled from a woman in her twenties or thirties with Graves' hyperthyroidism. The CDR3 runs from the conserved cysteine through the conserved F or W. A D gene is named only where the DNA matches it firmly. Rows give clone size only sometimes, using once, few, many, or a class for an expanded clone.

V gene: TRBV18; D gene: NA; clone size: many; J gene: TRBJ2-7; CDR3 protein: CASSPANADYEQYF; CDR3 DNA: TGTGCCAGCTCACCGGCAAACGCAGACTACGAGCAGTACTTC
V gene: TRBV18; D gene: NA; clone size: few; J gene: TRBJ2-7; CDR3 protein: CASSPQASATVSYEQYF; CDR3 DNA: TGTGCCAGCTCACCTCAGGCTAGCGCGACAGTCTCCTACGAGCAGTACTTC
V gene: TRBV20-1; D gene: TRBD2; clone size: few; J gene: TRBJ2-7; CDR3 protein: CSARALAEPLSYEQYF; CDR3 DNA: TGCAGTGCTAGAGCGCTAGCGGAGCCCCTCTCCTACGAGCAGTACTTC
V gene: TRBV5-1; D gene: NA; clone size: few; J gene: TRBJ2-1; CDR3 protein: CASTSTSSSYNEQFF; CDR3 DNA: TGCGCCAGCACCTCGACTAGTTCCTCCTACAATGAGCAGTTCTTC
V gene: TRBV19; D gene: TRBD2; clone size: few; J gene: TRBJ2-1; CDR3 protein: CASSIALAVYNEQFF; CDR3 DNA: TGTGCCAGTAGTATAGCGCTAGCGGTATACAATGAGCAGTTCTTC
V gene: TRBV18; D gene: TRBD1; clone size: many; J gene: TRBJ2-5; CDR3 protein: CASSPRGLQETQYF; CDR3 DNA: TGTGCCAGCTCACCAAGGGGGCTACAAGAGACCCAGTACTTC
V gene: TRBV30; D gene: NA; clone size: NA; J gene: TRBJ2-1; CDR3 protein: CAWSVLGGGAYNEQFF; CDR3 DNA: TGTGCCTGGAGTGTACTGGGGGGGGGGGCATACAATGAGCAGTTCTTC
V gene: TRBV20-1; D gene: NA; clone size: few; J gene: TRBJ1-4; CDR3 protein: CSARKRVGGEEKLFF; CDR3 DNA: TGCAGTGCTAGAAAAAGGGTAGGGGGAGAGGAAAAACTGTTTTTT
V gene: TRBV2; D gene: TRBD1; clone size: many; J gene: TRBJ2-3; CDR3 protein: CASSGDRGRDTQYF; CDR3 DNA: TGTGCCAGCAGTGGGGACAGGGGGCGAGATACGCAGTATTTT
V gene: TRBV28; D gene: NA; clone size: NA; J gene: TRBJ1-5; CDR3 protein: CASKRQGGNQPQHF; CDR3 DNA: TGTGCCAGCAAACGGCAGGGAGGCAATCAGCCCCAGCATTTT
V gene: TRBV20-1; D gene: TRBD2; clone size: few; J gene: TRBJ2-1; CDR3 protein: CSAREASWEGEQFF; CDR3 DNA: TGCAGTGCTCGCGAGGCTAGCTGGGAGGGGGAGCAGTTCTTC
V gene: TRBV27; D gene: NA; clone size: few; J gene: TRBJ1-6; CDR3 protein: CASSTIVQQGSYNSPLHF; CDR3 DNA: TGTGCCAGCAGTACCATAGTTCAACAGGGCTCCTATAATTCACCCCTCCACTTT
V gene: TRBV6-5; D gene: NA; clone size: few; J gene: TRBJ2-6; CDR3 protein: CASSYGTAGANVLTF; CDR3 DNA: TGTGCCAGCAGTTACGGGACGGCTGGGGCCAACGTCCTGACTTTC
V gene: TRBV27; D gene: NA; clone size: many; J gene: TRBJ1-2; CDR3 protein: CASSASSGTRSNYGYTF; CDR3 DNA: TGTGCCAGCAGTGCTTCCTCCGGGACACGGAGTAACTATGGCTACACCTTC
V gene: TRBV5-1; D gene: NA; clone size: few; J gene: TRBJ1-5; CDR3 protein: CASSLDQPNQPQHF; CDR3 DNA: TGCGCCAGCAGCTTGGATCAGCCCAATCAGCCCCAGCATTTT
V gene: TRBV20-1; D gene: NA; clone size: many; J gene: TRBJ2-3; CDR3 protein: CSAIFGDTQYF; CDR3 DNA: TGCAGTGCAATTTTCGGGGATACGCAGTATTTT
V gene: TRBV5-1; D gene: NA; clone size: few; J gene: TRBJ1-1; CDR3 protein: CASSPRPNLNTEAFF; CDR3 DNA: TGCGCCAGCAGCCCCCGACCCAATTTGAACACTGAAGCTTTCTTT
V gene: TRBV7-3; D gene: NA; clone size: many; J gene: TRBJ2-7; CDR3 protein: CASSLQEGTEQYF; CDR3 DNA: TGTGCCAGCAGCTTACAGGAGGGTACCGAGCAGTACTTC
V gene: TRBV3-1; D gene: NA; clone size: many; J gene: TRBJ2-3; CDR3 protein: CASSPVIGLTDTQYF; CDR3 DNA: TGTGCCAGCAGCCCTGTTATAGGGTTAACAGATACGCAGTATTTT
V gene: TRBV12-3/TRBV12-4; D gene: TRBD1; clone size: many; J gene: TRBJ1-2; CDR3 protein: CASSPADRGPTGYTF; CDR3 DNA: TGTGCCAGCAGTCCTGCGGACAGGGGACCAACTGGCTACACCTTC
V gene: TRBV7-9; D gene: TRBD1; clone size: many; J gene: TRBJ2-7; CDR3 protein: CASSSKDRDGYEQYF; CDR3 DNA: TGTGCCAGCAGTTCCAAGGACAGGGATGGCTACGAGCAGTACTTC
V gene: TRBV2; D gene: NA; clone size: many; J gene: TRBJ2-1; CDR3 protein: CASSELNYNEQFF; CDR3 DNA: TGTGCCAGCAGTGAACTCAATTACAATGAGCAGTTCTTC
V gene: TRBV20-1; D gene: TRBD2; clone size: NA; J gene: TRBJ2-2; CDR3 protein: CSARRTSGIAYPGELFF; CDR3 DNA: TGCAGTGCTAGGCGGACTAGCGGGATAGCTTACCCCGGGGAGCTGTTTTTT
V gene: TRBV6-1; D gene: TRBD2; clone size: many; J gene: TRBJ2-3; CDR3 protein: CASSRTSGRGGTDTQYF; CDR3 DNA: TGTGCCAGCAGTCGGACTAGCGGGAGAGGGGGCACAGATACGCAGTATTTT
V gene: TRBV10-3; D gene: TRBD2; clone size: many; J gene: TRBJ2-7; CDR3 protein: CATTPGLAGMSNEQYF; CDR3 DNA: TGTGCCACAACCCCGGGACTAGCGGGTATGTCTAACGAGCAGTACTTC
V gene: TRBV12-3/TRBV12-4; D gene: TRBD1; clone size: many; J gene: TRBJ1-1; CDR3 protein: CASTRTGYTEAFF; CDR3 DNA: TGTGCCAGCACTCGGACAGGTTACACTGAAGCTTTCTTT
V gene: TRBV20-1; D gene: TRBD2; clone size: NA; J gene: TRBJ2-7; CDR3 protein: CSARGTSVNYEQYF; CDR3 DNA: TGCAGTGCTAGAGGGACTAGCGTAAACTACGAGCAGTACTTC
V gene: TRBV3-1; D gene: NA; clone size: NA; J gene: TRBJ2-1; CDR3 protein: CASSHITRKDGNEQFF; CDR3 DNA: TGTGCCAGCAGCCATATAACTAGGAAGGATGGCAATGAGCAGTTCTTC
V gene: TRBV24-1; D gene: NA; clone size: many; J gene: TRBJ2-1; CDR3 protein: CATSDGLRRSGHYNEQFF; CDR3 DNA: TGTGCCACCAGTGATGGCTTGAGAAGGAGCGGGCATTACAATGAGCAGTTCTTC
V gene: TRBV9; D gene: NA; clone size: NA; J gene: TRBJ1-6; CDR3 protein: CASSVTGLQVPLHF; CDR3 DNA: TGTGCCAGCAGCGTGACCGGGCTCCAAGTACCCCTCCACTTT
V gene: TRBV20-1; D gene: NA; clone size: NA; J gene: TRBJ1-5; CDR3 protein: CSAIRTGLSNQPQHF; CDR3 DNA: TGCAGTGCCATCCGGACGGGACTTAGCAATCAGCCCCAGCATTTT